This TCR beta chain was identified during a study of regulatory T cells in long-lasting Graves disease. This CDR3 has 16 residues. The J segment lost 5 bases and the V segment lost 8 bases, leaving 16 bases of the junction unmatched. Germline V lookup: CDR1 KGHSH, CDR2 LQKENI. To make TCR beta libraries, researchers used iRepertoire HTBI primers and Arm-PCR of CDR3 regions. Using its own MiXCR run on the multiplex PCR reads, TCRdb lists one record per CDR3 protein. The sample consists of 450,000 to 600,000 distinct CDR3 sequences, around 15% of them appearing once. This sample's time point: newly diagnosed GD, antithyroid drugs for less than 3 months. Extracted RNA from PBMCs served as the source of the TCR library. By American Thyroid Association guidelines, Graves' disease was diagnosed in the cohort. The data also belong to a second study, concerning T cells in Graves' hyperthyroidism and ophthalmopathy. As that study records: A first-round RT-PCR of the TCR CDR3 used the HTBI primer set. Ophthalmopathy cases were set apart from stable hyperthyroidism by a 13 V-J model.

The source was peripheral blood mononuclear cells (PBMCs), collected at new diagnosis, from a patient treated with antithyroid drugs. This chain connects TRBV18 to TRBJ2-7, with 9 bases matching TRBD1. The receptor was isolated from a man between 35 and 55 years old with Graves disease. CDR3 coding DNA: TGTGCCAGCACTCAGATTACGGGACAGGGTTTCCACGAGCAGTACTTC. The encoded protein is CASTQITGQGFHEQYF.